These 28 T cell receptor beta chains share one sample of origin, sequenced in a study of early T cells in non-severe SARS-CoV-2 infection. In TCRdb, the 5' RACE reads were re-called with MiXCR into one record per CDR3 protein. Of about 77,000 distinct CDR3 sequences listed, roughly 9.6% are singletons. The specimen sequenced was whole blood. The receptors derive from an adult who was a healthcare worker with PCR-confirmed SARS-CoV-2 infection or an uninfected control (not recorded which).

At least ten counts were recorded for this clonotype. The chain combines TRBV27 with TRBJ2-2; tentatively, D is TRBD2 (5 bases). The CDR3 extends over 14 amino acids. Between the trimmed V and J ends, which lost 1 base and 3 bases, there was a span of 6 bases. Germline CDR1 reads MNHEY; CDR2 reads SMNVEV (reference sequence). CDR3 residues: CASSLWGDTGELFF. The CDR3 DNA sequence: TGTGCCAGCAGTTTATGGGGAGACACCGGGGAGCTGTTTTTT.

V usage is TRBV4-2 and J usage is TRBJ2-4; tentatively, D is TRBD2 (6 bases). The CDR3 contains 15 residues. Deletions cut 0 bases from V and 8 bases from J, with 14 bases between. Germline CDR1 LGHNA, CDR2 YNFKEQ. The CDR3 reads CASSQDSTSFDIQYF. CDR3 sequence (DNA): TGTGCCAGCAGCCAAGATTCGACTAGTTTTGACATTCAGTACTTC.

The table lists this clonotype with many counts. The chain joins TRBV15 to TRBJ2-1; TRBD2 matches at 10 bases. CDR1 and CDR2 from the germline V gene are LNHNV and YYDKDF (reference sequence). This CDR3 has 19 amino acids. After removal of 0 bases from V and 3 bases from J, the junction contained 11 bases not matched to a gene. The CDR3 sequence: CATSRDRASGSGSYNEQFF. The DNA for the CDR3 is TGTGCCACCAGCAGAGATCGGGCTAGCGGGAGCGGAAGCTACAATGAGCAGTTCTTC.

This clonotype was seen repeatedly, ten times or more. The genes are TRBV28 and TRBJ2-7; D may be TRBD2 (7 bases). V lost 3 bases and J 7 bases, leaving 22 bases between the germline ends. The CDR3 sequence is 16 residues long. CDR1 MDHEN and CDR2 SYDVKM come from the germline V gene. In DNA, the CDR3 is TGTGCCAGCAGTTTGGCCCCCCGGGGGGCCCTTGGAGAGCAGTACTTC. Residues: CASSLAPRGALGEQYF.

This clonotype occurred many times. This chain connects TRBV20-1 to TRBJ2-6, with D perhaps TRBD1 or TRBD2 (6 bases each). The CDR3 spans 16 residues. Germline V gives CDR1 DFQATT, CDR2 SNEGSKA (reference sequence). Trimming pared 5 bases from V and 0 bases from J, leaving 14 bases between. The CDR3 spells CSAFPGAYSGANVLTF. The CDR3 bases are TGCAGTGCTTTTCCGGGGGCCTACTCTGGGGCCAACGTCCTGACTTTC.

At least ten counts were recorded for this clonotype. The chain uses TRBV5-1 and TRBJ2-7; TRBD1 is a possible D gene (6 bases). V was shortened by 2 bases and J by 5 bases, with 8 bases between the two germline ends. Germline V CDR1 and CDR2: SGHRS, YFSETQ. CDR3 length equals 12 residues. The CDR3: CASSFRQDEQYF. In DNA form, the CDR3 reads TGCGCCAGCAGCTTTAGACAGGACGAGCAGTACTTC.

This clonotype turned up a few times. The chain carries TRBV7-2 and TRBJ2-7; D uncertain. Germline CDR1 reads SGHTA; CDR2 reads FQGNSA. This CDR3 has 12 residues. V dropped 5 bases and J dropped 4 bases, with 9 bases sitting between them. The CDR3: CASSPNSYEQYF. CDR3 in DNA: TGTGCCAGCAGCCCCAATTCGTACGAGCAGTACTTC.

At least ten counts were recorded for this clonotype. This chain links TRBV20-1 with TRBJ2-5; 9 nucleotides line up with TRBD2. Germline assignment: CDR1 DFQATT and CDR2 SNEGSKA (reference sequence). The ends lost 8 bases at V and 4 bases at J; junction bases unmatched: 8. This CDR3 is 13 amino acids long. The CDR3 region is CSPNSGSGETQYF. CDR3 nucleotides: TGCAGTCCAAATAGCGGGAGCGGAGAGACCCAGTACTTC.

This clonotype was detected a few times. The chain is built from TRBV28 and TRBJ2-5; D is possibly TRBD2 (6 bases). CDR1 MDHEN and CDR2 SYDVKM come from the germline V gene. Trimming cost V 5 bases and J 7 bases, with 14 bases left between them. The CDR3 spans 13 residues. The CDR3 here is CASSPGLRRTQYF. CDR3 sequence (DNA): TGTGCCAGCAGTCCGGGACTCCGGAGGACCCAGTACTTC.

The V and J genes are TRBV6-2 or TRBV6-3 and TRBJ2-6; perhaps TRBD1 as D (5 bases). V lost 2 bases to trimming and J lost 2 bases, with 7 bases between them. This CDR3 contains 15 residues. CDR1 and CDR2 from the germline V gene are MNHEY and SVGEGT. The CDR3 nucleotides are TGTGCCAGCAGTTACCAGGGCACTGGGGCCAACGTCCTGACTTTC. It encodes CASSYQGTGANVLTF.

Many counts were recorded for this clonotype. One end of the junction varies from germline; a read error may be responsible. The V call is TRBV7-9, the J call TRBJ2-4, with 8 bases lining up with TRBD2. This CDR3 comprises 12 residues. Germline V lookup: CDR1 SEHNR, CDR2 FQNEAQ (reference sequence). CDR3 region: CASSLDVSGTDF. The CDR3 region has the DNA TGTGCCAGCAGCTTAGACGTTAGCGGGACGGACTTC.

This clonotype was counted many times. The V and J genes are TRBV20-1 and TRBJ1-2; no clear D gene. The CDR3 totals 13 residues. Germline assignment: CDR1 DFQATT and CDR2 SNEGSKA (reference sequence). V was cut by 4 bases and J by 3 bases, with 12 bases left in between. The CDR3 reads CSATAAVDYGYTF. The DNA of the CDR3 is TGCAGTGCTACCGCGGCGGTCGACTATGGCTACACCTTC.

This clonotype came up many times. The chain has TRBV5-1 and TRBJ1-5; TRBD1 agrees at 8 bases. J lost 1 base, V lost 4 bases, and 7 bases had no gene match. The CDR3 extends over 16 amino acids. Germline V gene sequence: CDR1 SGHRS, CDR2 YFSETQ. The CDR3 region has the DNA TGCGCCAGCAGCAATCAGGGGGCATTGAGCAATCAGCCCCAGCATTTT. Its translation is CASSNQGALSNQPQHF.

This clonotype was counted at least ten times. The junction departs from the called germline gene at one end, perhaps through a read error. The chain employs TRBV11-2 and TRBJ1-2, with TRBD1 matching 8 bases. Per germline, CDR1 SGHAT and CDR2 FQNNGV. The CDR3 sequence is 14 residues long. The CDR3 bases are TGTGCCAGCAGCAATACCGGGACAGGAGGCATTGACCCCTTC. This codes for CASSNTGTGGIDPF.

This clonotype was seen at least ten times. The junction shows a germline mismatch at one end, possibly a read error. The chain uses TRBV11-2 and TRBJ1-1; 11 bases are shared with TRBD1. The CDR3 covers 15 residues. Germline V gives CDR1 SGHAT, CDR2 FQNNGV. The CDR3 nucleotides are TGTGCCAGCAGCCCAACAGGGGGGACAGGGGGTGAATCTTTCTTT. Protein product: CASSPTGGTGGESFF. Combining the CDR3 with reference TRBV11-2 and TRBJ1-1 gives the whole variable domain EAGVAQSPRYKIIEKRQSVAFWCNPISGHATLYWYQQILGQGPKLLIQFQNNGVVDDSQLPKDRFSAERLKGVDSTLKIQPAKLEDSAVYLCASSPTGGTGGESFFGQGTRLTVV.

Many counts were recorded for this clonotype. The chain uses TRBV5-4 and TRBJ2-1; TRBD2 matches at 8 bases. The CDR3 runs to 17 residues. Trimming cost V 0 bases and J 5 bases; bases outside gene matches: 10. Germline V gene lookup returns CDR1 SGHNT and CDR2 YYREEE (reference sequence). The CDR3 loop reads CASSLDYRTSYNNEQFF. CDR3 bases: TGTGCCAGCAGCTTGGATTACAGGACTAGCTATAACAATGAGCAGTTCTTC.

This clonotype was picked up many times. The V and J genes are TRBV18 and TRBJ2-1, with no clear D. Germline V lookup: CDR1 KGHSH, CDR2 LQKENI. CDR3 length equals 17 residues. Trimming left V 0 bases short and J 0 bases short, with 12 bases between. The CDR3 loop reads CASSPPMITRSYNEQFF. CDR3 sequence (DNA): TGTGCCAGCTCACCACCAATGATCACCCGCTCCTACAATGAGCAGTTCTTC. Supplemented by reference TRBV18 and TRBJ2-1, the full variable domain reads NAGVMQNPRHLVRRRGQEARLRCSPMKGHSHVYWYRQLPEEGLKFMVYLQKENIIDESGMPKERFSAEFPKEGPSILRIQQVVRGDSAAYFCASSPPMITRSYNEQFFGPGTRLTVL.

This clonotype was observed a few times. V is TRBV28 and J is TRBJ1-1, with D possibly matching TRBD1 (5 bases). Looked up from germline, CDR1 is MDHEN and CDR2 is SYDVKM. V lost 7 bases and J lost 7, with 13 bases in between. The CDR3 extends over 12 amino acids. In nucleotides, the CDR3 is TGTGCCAGCAAAGGGACTGGAGTTGAAGCTTTCTTT. It encodes CASKGTGVEAFF.

This clonotype was observed many times. The V gene is TRBV7-9, the J gene TRBJ2-1, with 7 bases lining up with TRBD2. J gave up 6 bases and V 2 bases, and 10 bases lay outside the gene matches. The CDR3 sequence is 16 residues long. In germline, CDR1 is SEHNR, CDR2 FQNEAQ (reference sequence). As DNA, the CDR3 is TGTGCCAGCAGCTTACGGTCGGGACTACCCTTCAATGAGCAGTTCTTC. Encoded protein: CASSLRSGLPFNEQFF.

This chain links TRBV5-4 with TRBJ2-3, with 10 bases matching TRBD2. The CDR3 runs to 17 residues. Germline CDR1 reads SGHNT; CDR2 reads YYREEE (reference sequence). V gave up 4 bases and J gave up 1 base; unmatched junction bases: 9. In DNA, the CDR3 is TGTGCCAGCAGCCCTAGGACTAGCGGAGGGGGCACAGATACGCAGTATTTT. Translated: CASSPRTSGGGTDTQYF.

The J gene is TRBJ2-1, the V gene TRBV11-2; D is possibly TRBD2 (5 bases). The germline V gene encodes CDR1 SGHAT and CDR2 FQNNGV. The V and J ends lost 3 bases and 8 bases respectively, with 26 bases between them. The CDR3 is 18 amino acids. The chain's CDR3 is CASSFPQSGTTRRDEQFF. In nucleotides, the CDR3 is TGTGCCAGCAGCTTTCCCCAATCGGGAACTACTCGTCGGGATGAGCAGTTCTTC.

The table lists this clonotype with many counts. The chain is built from TRBV27 and TRBJ2-7; TRBD2 matches at 9 bases. Looked up from germline, CDR1 is MNHEY and CDR2 is SMNVEV (reference sequence). The CDR3 runs to 15 residues. Trimming at V came to 2 bases and at J to 0 bases, leaving 2 bases not matched to a gene. The CDR3 sequence: CASSLGSGGSYEQYF. The CDR3 bases are TGTGCCAGCAGTTTAGGTAGCGGGGGCTCCTACGAGCAGTACTTC.

This clonotype was found a few times. The chain has TRBV20-1 and TRBJ2-5; D is perhaps TRBD1 or TRBD2 (5 bases each). Germline-derived CDR1 and CDR2 are DFQATT and SNEGSKA (reference sequence). The length of the CDR3 is 12 residues. Trimming took 6 bases from V and 4 from J, leaving 12 bases between them. CDR3 nucleotides: TGCAGTGCCCCCGAGGGGCGAGAGACCCAGTACTTC. Translated: CSAPEGRETQYF.

This clonotype was observed at least ten times. The rearrangement joins TRBV28 to TRBJ2-5; TRBD2 matches 9 bases. The CDR3 covers 15 residues. Germline loops: CDR1 MDHEN, CDR2 SYDVKM. After removal of 5 bases from V and 1 base from J, the junction contained 5 bases not matched to a gene. The DNA for the CDR3 is TGTGCCAGCAGTCCTGGCGGGAGGGGCCAAGAGACCCAGTACTTC. This sequence encodes CASSPGGRGQETQYF.

This sequence joins TRBV28 and TRBJ1-4, with 10 bases aligning to TRBD1. This CDR3 is built from 17 residues. Germline V gene data show CDR1 as MDHEN and CDR2 as SYDVKM. Trimming cost V 5 bases and J 4 bases; bases outside gene matches: 10. Here the CDR3 DNA reads TGTGCCAGCAGTACTTTGGGACAGGGGCCATTTAATGAAAAACTGTTTTTT. Residues: CASSTLGQGPFNEKLFF.

This clonotype occurred a few times. The gene calls are TRBV19 and TRBJ2-5; D is ambiguous. Germline CDR1 and CDR2: LNHDA and SQIVND (reference sequence). V lost 4 bases, J lost 4 bases, and 10 bases lay in between. The CDR3 contains 13 residues. In DNA form, the CDR3 reads TGTGCCAGTAGTAGGACGGACCGAGAGACCCAGTACTTC. As protein: CASSRTDRETQYF.

The V call is TRBV18, the J call TRBJ2-7; D not resolved. This CDR3 is 11 amino acids long. The germline V and J ends were trimmed by 3 bases and 12 bases, with 12 bases remaining between them. Germline lookup yields CDR1 KGHSH and CDR2 LQKENI. CDR3 sequence reads: CASSPGGERYF. As DNA, the CDR3 is TGTGCCAGCTCACCGGGCGGAGAACGGTACTTC.

The sample holds many counts of this clonotype. The CDR3 DNA follows: TGTGCCAGCACCTTTGAGACAGCGAACACCGGGGAGCTGTTTTTT. Translation: CASTFETANTGELFF. The rearrangement uses TRBV28 and TRBJ2-2, with D possibly TRBD1 on 5 matching bases. In germline, CDR1 is MDHEN, CDR2 SYDVKM. This CDR3 comprises 15 residues. The ends were cut back, 7 bases at V and 0 bases at J, with 12 bases in the middle. The full variable domain, its missing parts supplied by reference TRBV28 and TRBJ2-2, is DVKVTQSSRYLVKRTGEKVFLECVQDMDHENMFWYRQDPGLGLRLIYFSYDVKMKEKGDIPEGYSVSREKKERFSLILESASTNQTSMYLCASTFETANTGELFFGEGSRLTVL.